The rows below give T cell receptor beta chains drawn from one sample of a study of cytomegalovirus exposure and HLA in healthy donors. Profiling relied on immunoSEQ multiplex PCR, and the TCRdb table lists in-frame clones only, not all of them. The profile shows about 220,000 clones, approximately 88% of them singletons. Input material: PBMCs. All receptors come from a boy younger than 10 in good health and CMV-seronegative. CDR3s include the opening cysteine and the closing phenylalanine or tryptophan. The order of the fields is D gene, J gene, clone size, V gene, CDR3 protein, CDR3 DNA. A D gene is named only where the DNA matches it firmly. Size tells how often a clone was seen (once, few, many) or the class of an expanded clone, and some rows leave it out.

.,TRBJ1-1,.,TRBV4-1,CASSQETAMNTEAFF,TGCGCCAGCAGCCAAGAGACAGCCATGAACACTGAAGCTTTCTTT
TRBD1,TRBJ1-5,.,TRBV6-5,CASSFYGTGPNQPQHF,TGTGCCAGCAGTTTTTACGGGACAGGGCCCAATCAGCCCCAGCATTTT
TRBD1,TRBJ1-1,.,TRBV19,CASSTQGAGTEAFF,TGTGCCAGTAGTACACAGGGGGCAGGCACTGAAGCTTTCTTT
TRBD1,TRBJ2-7,once,TRBV19,CASSTRGQRSIGEQYF,TGTGCCAGTAGTACCCGGGGACAGCGGTCCATAGGCGAGCAGTACTTC
.,TRBJ2-1,.,TRBV5-6,CASSLESRHEQFF,TGTGCCAGCAGCTTGGAGTCTAGGCATGAGCAGTTCTTC
.,TRBJ2-7,.,TRBV10-3,CAISEGTLDYEQYF,TGTGCCATCAGTGAGGGGACACTGGATTACGAGCAGTACTTC
.,TRBJ2-1,.,TRBV5-5,CASRVSGAGQFF,TGTGCCAGCAGGGTGTCAGGGGCGGGTCAGTTCTTC
.,TRBJ2-7,.,TRBV5-5,CASSLEGHNLYEQYF,TGTGCCAGCAGCTTGGAGGGGCACAACCTCTACGAGCAGTACTTC
.,TRBJ1-2,.,TRBV6-1,CASSEAPGPYGYTF,TGTGCCAGCAGTGAAGCACCGGGTCCGTATGGCTACACCTTC
.,TRBJ2-7,.,TRBV4-2,CASSQVLGLHYEQYF,TGTGCCAGCAGCCAAGTTTTGGGGCTTCACTACGAGCAGTACTTC
TRBD1,TRBJ1-1,.,TRBV29-1,CSARQGGINTEAFF,TGCAGCGCTCGACAGGGGGGGATAAACACTGAAGCTTTCTTT
.,TRBJ1-4,once,TRBV29-1,CSGAEPNEKLFF,TGCAGCGGCGCTGAGCCTAATGAAAAACTGTTTTTT
TRBD1,TRBJ1-2,.,TRBV29-1,CSVEDPDRGHGYTF,TGCAGCGTTGAAGATCCAGACAGGGGACATGGCTACACCTTC
TRBD2,TRBJ2-7,.,TRBV5-4,CASKSTSGSYEQYF,TGTGCCAGCAAATCTACTAGCGGGAGTTACGAGCAGTACTTC
.,TRBJ2-3,.,TRBV18,CASSPSDRPSTDTQYF,TGTGCCAGCTCACCATCAGACAGACCTAGCACAGATACGCAGTATTTT
TRBD2,TRBJ2-7,.,TRBV5-1,CASSLVAGEAQYF,TGCGCCAGCAGCTTGGTCGCGGGAGAAGCGCAGTACTTC
.,TRBJ2-5,.,TRBV9,CASNGAPQETQYF,TGTGCCAGCAATGGGGCGCCCCAAGAGACCCAGTACTTC
TRBD2,TRBJ2-3,once,TRBV5-1,CASSLEASGRSDTQYF,TGCGCCAGCAGCTTGGAGGCTAGCGGGAGGTCGGATACGCAGTATTTT
.,TRBJ1-4,.,TRBV5-1,CASSPRPDLREKLFF,TGCGCCAGCAGCCCACGACCGGATCTCAGGGAAAAACTGTTTTTT
TRBD2,TRBJ2-3,.,TRBV27,CASSPLAGSTDTQYF,TGTGCCAGCAGCCCACTAGCGGGGAGCACAGATACGCAGTATTTT
TRBD2,TRBJ2-3,.,TRBV11-3,CASSSGLVTDTQYF,TGTGCCAGCAGCTCGGGACTAGTTACAGATACGCAGTATTTT
TRBD2,TRBJ2-4,.,TRBV15,CASAGTSSNIQYF,TGTGCCTCCGCCGGGACTAGTAGCAACATTCAGTACTTC
TRBD1,TRBJ2-2,.,TRBV30,CAWEEHRGQRELFF,TGTGCCTGGGAGGAGCACAGGGGGCAAAGGGAGCTGTTTTTT
TRBD1,TRBJ2-2,.,TRBV27,CASRADGQGWTGELFF,TGTGCCAGCAGGGCGGATGGACAGGGGTGGACCGGGGAGCTGTTTTTT
.,TRBJ1-1,.,TRBV27,CASSLQSNTEAFF,TGTGCCAGCAGTTTACAAAGCAACACTGAAGCTTTCTTT
TRBD2,TRBJ2-5,.,TRBV19,CASSAGTRGVETQYF,TGTGCCAGTAGTGCCGGGACTAGGGGAGTAGAGACCCAGTACTTC
TRBD1,TRBJ2-7,.,TRBV5-6,CASSLLLAGQGVQEQYF,TGTGCCAGCAGCCTTTTATTGGCCGGACAGGGAGTTCAAGAGCAGTACTTC
.,TRBJ1-1,.,TRBV21-1,CASSKEIPGNWLQRGEAFF,TGTGCCAGCAGCAAAGAAATTCCTGGAAATTGGCTTCAGAGGGGGGAAGCTTTCTTT
.,TRBJ2-3,once,TRBV9,CASPLLGRLYF,TGTGCCAGTCCCCTCCTGGGCCGTTTGTATTTT
TRBD1,TRBJ2-1,once,TRBV9,CASSVARQGVFNEQFF,TGTGCCAGCAGCGTAGCAAGGCAGGGGGTTTTCAATGAGCAGTTCTTC
TRBD1,TRBJ2-1,.,TRBV5-4,CASSAGQGAQDEQFF,TGTGCCAGCAGCGCAGGACAGGGGGCGCAGGATGAGCAGTTCTTC
TRBD2,TRBJ2-7,.,TRBV5-8,CASSWNLAGAGEQYF,TGTGCCAGCAGCTGGAACTTAGCGGGAGCTGGGGAGCAGTACTTC
.,TRBJ1-1,.,TRBV11-2,CASIDSLWGVNTEAFF,TGTGCCAGCATCGATTCCCTTTGGGGGGTGAACACTGAAGCTTTCTTT
.,TRBJ1-1,.,TRBV12-5,CASGLVISRRNTEAFF,TGTGCTAGTGGTTTGGTAATTAGCCGCCGGAACACTGAAGCTTTCTTT
TRBD1,TRBJ2-7,.,TRBV2,CASSEASTGGYEQYF,TGTGCCAGCAGTGAAGCGAGCACAGGGGGGTACGAGCAGTACTTC
TRBD1,TRBJ2-3,once,TRBV7-6,CASSLAWDRYTDTQYF,TGTGCCAGCAGCTTAGCGTGGGACAGGTACACAGATACGCAGTATTTT
.,TRBJ2-1,.,TRBV18,CASSPTTAIYNEQFF,TGTGCCAGCTCCCCGACTACCGCAATCTACAATGAGCAGTTCTTC
TRBD1,TRBJ2-5,.,TRBV7-2,CASSRTGPQETQYF,TGTGCCAGCAGCCGGACAGGGCCTCAAGAGACCCAGTACTTC
.,TRBJ2-1,.,TRBV5-6,CASTLGSNEQFF,TGTGCCAGCACCCTCGGGTCCAATGAGCAGTTCTTC
.,TRBJ1-1,.,TRBV30,CAWSTGISEAFF,TGTGCCTGGAGCACAGGGATCTCTGAAGCTTTCTTT
.,TRBJ1-2,.,TRBV11-2,CASSRTGEGYTF,TGTGCCAGCAGCCGGACTGGAGAGGGCTACACCTTC
TRBD1,TRBJ2-2,once,TRBV7-9,CATIAGTGAMNTGELFF,TGTGCCACCATAGCCGGGACAGGGGCCATGAACACCGGGGAGCTGTTTTTT
.,TRBJ1-1,.,TRBV6-1,CASRSQGSSNTEAFF,TGTGCCAGCAGGTCTCAGGGGTCGTCAAACACTGAAGCTTTCTTT
.,TRBJ1-2,.,TRBV4-2,CASSQDAGFGYTF,TGTGCCAGCAGCCAAGACGCGGGGTTCGGCTACACCTTC
TRBD2,TRBJ2-1,.,TRBV7-2,CASAGGRNSYNEQFF,TGTGCGAGCGCGGGGGGGCGGAACTCCTACAATGAGCAGTTCTTC
TRBD2,TRBJ2-3,.,TRBV14,CASSQGRLAGGTDTQYF,TGTGCCAGCAGCCAAGGTCGCCTAGCGGGAGGAACAGATACGCAGTATTTT
TRBD2,TRBJ2-1,.,TRBV27,CASSLKPSGGNEQFF,TGTGCCAGCAGTTTAAAGCCTAGCGGGGGGAATGAGCAGTTCTTC
TRBD1,TRBJ1-5,once,TRBV15,CATSRDFRAGGRNQPQHF,TGTGCCACCAGCAGAGATTTTCGGGCAGGGGGACGCAATCAGCCCCAGCATTTT